A single T cell receptor (beta chain) is shown here with its context. The data are from a study of blood T cell repertoires in COVID-19. Looking at the study overall: COVID-19 samples from acute and convalescent phases originated in the United States, Italy and Spain.

The table came from immunoSEQ multiplex PCR; TCRdb's copy has only in-frame clones and leaves some out. The data show about 74,000 clones, approximately 80% seen once. V was shortened by 3 bases and J by 1 base, with 4 bases between the two germline ends. The CDR3 has 12 amino acids. From germline, CDR1 is ENHRY and CDR2 SYGVKD. The sequence was collected from a human donor in a cohort sampled during active COVID-19. The V gene is TRBV10-3, the J gene TRBJ2-7; D is ambiguous. The sample consisted of peripheral blood. CDR3 coding DNA: TGTGCCATCAGTGAATCTTCCTACGAGCAGTACTTC. As protein: CAISESSYEQYF.